Below, one T cell receptor beta chain is given with its context. Its antigen is currently not known. This entry belongs to a study of monozygotic twins with inflammatory bowel disease (dated by TCRdb to the late 2010s). With respect to the entire study: In total, roughly 28 monozygotic twin pairs made up the full study: 19 Danish pairs, all IBD-discordant, plus nine German pairs, of which four were IBD-concordant and five were IBD-discordant. Within discordant pairs, disease-associated traits were sought mainly by comparing IBD patients with their genetically identical healthy co-twins. Each individual had, on average, about 151 000 unique TCRalpha sequences and 181 000 unique TCRbeta sequences available for analysis. Points the paper makes about the study in general: Different T cell subtypes could not be distinguished in the analysis. Because patients were on differing immunosuppressive treatments, the repertoires may have picked up extra background noise and inter-individual variability. Fewer clonotypes were shared with other individuals by IBD patients than by healthy twins, most markedly in patients showing signs of disease activity. TCRbeta repertoire diversity, by inverse Simpson index, was decreased in IBD patients compared with their healthy co-twins. The results gave no support for a single strong signal or clonotype linked to IBD. Concordant and discordant twins showed no difference in repertoire similarity, possibly because of limited statistical power.

From each donor, a roughly 2.5 ml peripheral blood sample was collected into PAXgene tubes and stored at -80 degrees C. Without any T cell sorting, total RNA was extracted from whole blood using the PAXgene blood miRNA kit on an automated QIAcube. Peripheral blood from monozygotic twin pairs, either concordant or discordant for inflammatory bowel disease, underwent deep TCRalpha and TCRbeta repertoire profiling that used unique molecular barcoding. Smoking habits were recorded for all twin pairs, and each individual was classified as a current, former or never smoker. The CDR3 runs 13 residues from the cysteine to the phenylalanine. No DNA is given. CDR1 and CDR2 are drawn from the germline V gene: SNHLY, FYNNEI. Library construction relied on 5' RACE. Each TCR library was prepared from roughly 3.5 ug of total RNA. For each sample, cDNA was synthesized in eight separate reactions using SMARTScribe reverse transcriptase. During cDNA synthesis, template switching was used to introduce unique molecular identifiers that contained a 6-nucleotide sample barcode. Two nested PCRs of about 16 and 10 cycles amplified the TCRalpha and TCRbeta cDNA, and bead purification followed each PCR. Before amplification, the cDNA was both treated with uracil DNA-glycosylase and purified with the QIAquick PCR purification kit. In the second PCR, Illumina TruSeq-compatible adapters and sample-specific barcodes were added. TapeStation and Qubit were used to check library quality and concentration, and 4.5 to 6.5 ng of each library was pooled. Sequencing of pooled libraries was carried out on an Illumina HiSeq2500 single-index Rapid Run using 2 x 100 bp reads and custom sequencing primers. The paper's data handling went like this. MiGEC version 1.2.6 was used for UMI-based consensus assembly to correct PCR and sequencing errors. V(D)J alignment, clonotype assembly and CDR3 extraction were performed with MiXCR version 2.1.1. To normalise gene usage, clonotype sharing and MAIT/NKT TCR abundance, the top 1000, 10 000 and 20 000 clonotypes in each sample were analysed. Diversity was computed as the inverse Simpson index with the vegan R package after downsampling to 27 000 UMIs. Statistical testing used paired Mann-Whitney U tests on the discordant twin pairs and applied Benjamini-Hochberg correction for multiple testing. The reads underwent TCRdb reprocessing, giving one record for each CDR3 protein sequence and no DNA. The V and J calls shown here were made by TCRdb, not taken from the authors' results. This sample's table has entries for tens of thousands of distinct CDR3 sequences. The ten largest make up around 6.8% of the sample.

The sequence came from a human donor with ulcerative colitis or Crohn's disease, or a healthy co-twin of an affected twin (not recorded which). The sequencing sample was made of blood. Recombination connected TRBV2 to TRBJ2-1. The CDR3 reads as follows: CASSEYWATEQFF.